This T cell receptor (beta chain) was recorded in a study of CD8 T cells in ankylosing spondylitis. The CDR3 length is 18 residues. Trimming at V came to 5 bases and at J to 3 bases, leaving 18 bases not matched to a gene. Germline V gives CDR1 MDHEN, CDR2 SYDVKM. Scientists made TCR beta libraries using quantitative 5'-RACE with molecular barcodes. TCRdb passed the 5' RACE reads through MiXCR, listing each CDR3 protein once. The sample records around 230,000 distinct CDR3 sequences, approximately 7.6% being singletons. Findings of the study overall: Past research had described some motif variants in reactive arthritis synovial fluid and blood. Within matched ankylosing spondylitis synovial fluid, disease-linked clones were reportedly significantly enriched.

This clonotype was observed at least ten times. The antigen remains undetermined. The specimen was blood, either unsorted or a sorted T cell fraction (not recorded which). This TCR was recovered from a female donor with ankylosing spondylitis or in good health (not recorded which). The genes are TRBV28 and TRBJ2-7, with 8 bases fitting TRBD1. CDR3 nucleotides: TGTGCCAGCAGTACCAGACAGGGGCCCACGGGGATCGTCTACGAGCAGTACTTC. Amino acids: CASSTRQGPTGIVYEQYF.